This T cell receptor (beta chain) was obtained from a study of blood T cell repertoires in COVID-19. Concerning this clone itself: Different DNA sequences within this sample yield the same CDR3.

The CDR3 loop spans 13 amino acids. V lost 3 bases and J lost 4, with 7 bases in between. Sequencing used immunoSEQ multiplex PCR; TCRdb keeps in-frame clones, though not all of them. The top ten clones hold roughly 32% of a sample with fewer than 130,000 clones, 80% to 90% of them seen once. The rearrangement joins TRBV12-3 or TRBV12-4 to TRBJ1-5; D might be TRBD1 (5 bases). This TCR was sampled from a woman aged 80 or older with acute or convalescent COVID-19. Sequenced: peripheral blood. The CDR3 nucleotides read TGTGCCAGCAGTTTGGCAGGGAATCAGCCCCAGCATTTT. It yields the protein CASSLAGNQPQHF.